Shown below are 21 T cell receptor beta chains from a single sample sequenced in a study of T cell clonality in common variable immunodeficiency. The table came from immunoSEQ multiplex PCR; TCRdb's copy has only in-frame clones and leaves some out. The sample has under 45,000 clones, none seen only once. Specimen: peripheral blood mononuclear cells. These receptors all stem from a person aged 18 to 69 in good health.

This clone was detected many times. The CDR3 spells CASSLGTGAYNEQFF. CDR3 bases read: TGTGCCAGCAGTTTGGGGACAGGGGCCTACAATGAG. The V call is TRBV27, the J call TRBJ2-1, with 10 positions matching TRBD1. The CDR3 goes on 3 residues after the read ends, and that part is filled in from the germline J gene. The CDR3 consists of 15 residues. Trimming removed 3 bases from V and 2 bases from J; junction bases left unmatched: 1. Germline lookup yields CDR1 MNHEY and CDR2 SMNVEV (reference sequence).

The sample holds many counts of this clone. Incomplete CDR3 DNA: TGTGCCAGCAGCTCCAAACCGCAGGTATACAATGAG. Amino acids: CASSSKPQVYNE. The complete CDR3 protein is CASSSKPQVYNEQFF. The chain couples TRBV5-6 to TRBJ2-1; no definite D call. With the read ending 3 residues before the CDR3 end, the germline J gene is used to fill in that end. This CDR3 contains 15 residues. Trimming removed 3 bases at V and 4 bases at J, with 14 bases between. Germline CDR1 is SGHDT and CDR2 is YYEEEE.

This clone occurred many times. The read terminates 3 residues before the CDR3 end, so the remaining end is supplied by the germline J gene. The J gene is TRBJ2-5, the V gene TRBV5-1; TRBD2 aligns across 9 bases. Germline V gene data show CDR1 as SGHRS and CDR2 as YFSETQ. The CDR3 spans 16 residues. V lost 2 bases to trimming and J lost 4 bases; unmatched junction nucleotides: 9. CDR3 bases read: TGCGCCAGCAGCTTCGCGGGGGGGCATAAGGTAGAGACC. Protein sequence: CASSFAGGHKVET. The whole CDR3 sequence reads CASSFAGGHKVETQYF.

Ten or more counts support this clone. The read gets to within 3 residues of the CDR3 end, and the germline J gene fills in the rest. The chain employs TRBV29-1 and TRBJ2-3; 9 bases align to TRBD2. Germline CDR1 is SQVTM and CDR2 is ANQGSEA. J lost 2 bases, V lost 6 bases, and 9 bases had no gene match. This CDR3 is 15 amino acids long. The CDR3 sequence: CSVQGLAGPTDTQYF. The part of the CDR3 DNA that was read is TGCAGCGTCCAGGGGCTAGCGGGACCCACAGATACG.

This clone was observed at least ten times. Read coverage stops 3 residues before the CDR3 terminus; the germline J gene supplies the remainder. This chain connects TRBV5-1 to TRBJ1-2; 11 bases are shared with TRBD1. There are 14 residues in the CDR3. Germline V gene lookup returns CDR1 SGHRS and CDR2 YFSETQ. CDR3 bases read: TGCGCCAGCAGCCCGGACAGGGGGCGTCTTTTC. Translating it yields CASSPDRGRLF. From start to end, the CDR3 is CASSPDRGRLFYTF.

The table lists this clone with many counts. Sequencing ends 3 residues short of the CDR3 end; the germline J gene provides the rest. J is TRBJ2-7 and V is TRBV20-1, with TRBD1 matching over 9 bases. Germline CDR1 and CDR2: DFQATT and SNEGSKA (reference sequence). J was trimmed by 5 bases and V by 6 bases; bases with no gene match: 8. The CDR3 runs to 13 residues. The chain's CDR3 is CSAHRGRGNEQYF. Partial CDR3 DNA: TGCAGTGCGCACAGGGGGCGCGGGAACGAG.

This clone was seen a handful of times. Sequencing ends 3 residues short of the CDR3 end; the germline J gene provides the rest. V usage is TRBV19 and J usage is TRBJ1-2, with 7 bases matching TRBD1. Germline lookup yields CDR1 LNHDA and CDR2 SQIVND (reference sequence). The CDR3 is 13 amino acids. This CDR3 reads CASRPDRDLDYTF. The CDR3 bases that were read are TGTGCCAGTAGACCCGACAGGGACCTCGAC. Variable domain in full (rest from reference TRBV19 and TRBJ1-2): DGGITQSPKYLFRKEGQNVTLSCEQNLNHDAMYWYRQDPGQGLRLIYYSQIVNDFQKGDIAEGYSVSREKKESFPLTVTSAQKNPTAFYLCASRPDRDLDYTFGSGTRLTVV.

This clone occurred many times. The read is 3 residues too short to cover the CDR3 end, so that end is filled in from the germline J gene. The gene calls are TRBV20-1 and TRBJ2-7; TRBD1 agrees at 7 bases. The CDR3 totals 11 residues. In germline, CDR1 is DFQATT, CDR2 SNEGSKA (reference sequence). The ends lost 5 bases at V and 5 bases at J; junction bases unmatched: 3. CDR3 DNA, as far as it was read: TGCAGTGCTGGGCAGGGGGACGAG. As protein: CSAGQGDE. The CDR3 in full is CSAGQGDEQYF.

This clone was seen a handful of times. The read ends 3 residues shy of where the CDR3 ends; the end is completed using the germline J gene. This chain links TRBV30 with TRBJ1-1; D possibly corresponds to TRBD1 (5 bases). Trimming cost V 7 bases and J 6 bases, with 15 bases left between them. This CDR3 comprises 12 residues. Germline CDR1 and CDR2: GTSNPN and SVGIG (reference sequence). Incomplete CDR3 DNA: TGTGCCTCCCCAAGGGGTGACGCTGAA. Its translation: CASPRGDAE. The CDR3 as a whole reads CASPRGDAEAFF.

This clone has ten or more counts. The read gets to within 3 residues of the CDR3 end, and the germline J gene fills in the rest. The chain couples TRBV5-1 to TRBJ2-7, with 9 nucleotides matching TRBD1. Germline V gene data show CDR1 as SGHRS and CDR2 as YFSETQ. Trimming took 4 bases from V and 3 from J; bases not matched to a gene: 8. CDR3 length: 15 amino acids. CDR3 amino acids: CASSPGTGFHYEQYF. Partial CDR3 DNA: TGCGCCAGCAGCCCGGGGACAGGGTTTCACTACGAG.

This clone showed up many times. Sequencing ends 3 residues short of the CDR3 end; the germline J gene provides the rest. This sequence joins TRBV28 and TRBJ2-7; a possible D gene is TRBD1 (5 bases). CDR1 MDHEN and CDR2 SYDVKM come from the germline V gene. This CDR3 comprises 14 residues. V shed 6 bases and J shed 2 bases, with 14 bases lying between them. The CDR3 reads CASRFYTTAYEQYF. CDR3 DNA, as far as it was read: TGTGCCAGCAGATTTTACACGACAGCCTACGAG.

Many counts were recorded for this clone. The CDR3 is cut off 3 residues early in the read; its end comes from the germline J gene. The rearrangement uses TRBV29-1 and TRBJ1-2, with D perhaps TRBD1 (5 bases). V lost 5 bases and J 0 bases, leaving 16 bases between the germline ends. The CDR3 covers 15 residues. Germline V gene data show CDR1 as SQVTM and CDR2 as ANQGSEA. CDR3 sequence reads: CSVLHRRHANYGYTF. Partial CDR3 DNA: TGCAGCGTTCTCCACAGGAGACACGCTAACTATGGC. The variable domain in full, completed from reference TRBV29-1 and TRBJ1-2, reads SAVISQKPSRDICQRGTSLTIQCQVDSQVTMMFWYRQQPGQSLTLIATANQGSEATYESGFVIDKFPISRPNLTFSTLTVSNMSPEDSSIYLCSVLHRRHANYGYTFGSGTRLTVV.

Points on this clone: The read is 3 residues too short to cover the CDR3 end, so that end is filled in from the germline J gene. The V call is TRBV6-1, the J call TRBJ2-7; TRBD1 agrees at 8 bases. The germline V gene has CDR1 MNHNS and CDR2 SASEGT. The ends lost 8 bases at V and 3 bases at J; junction bases unmatched: 6. The CDR3 runs to 13 residues. The CDR3 loop reads CASGGQGGYEQYF. CDR3 DNA (partial): TGTGCCAGCGGTGGACAGGGTGGCTACGAG.

This clone has only a few counts. The read halts 3 residues ahead of the CDR3 end, with the missing end drawn from the germline J gene. The genes are TRBV18 and TRBJ2-7; TRBD2 matches 8 bases. The CDR3 totals 13 residues. The J segment lost 6 bases and the V segment lost 2 bases, leaving 3 bases of the junction unmatched. Germline V lookup: CDR1 KGHSH, CDR2 LQKENI. This CDR3 is CASSPYAGGEQYF. CDR3 bases read: TGTGCCAGCTCACCATATGCGGGAGGCGAG.

This clone was recorded many times. The read ends 3 residues shy of where the CDR3 ends; the end is completed using the germline J gene. The chain joins TRBV7-3 to TRBJ2-1; tentatively, D is TRBD1 (6 bases). Germline V gives CDR1 SGHTA, CDR2 FQGTGA. Trimming stripped 1 base from V and 3 bases from J, with 13 bases between. The CDR3 is 16 amino acids. CDR3 amino acids: CASSLSGQGYYNEQFF. CDR3 DNA (partial): TGTGCCAGCAGCTTAAGTGGGCAGGGGTACTACAATGAG.

This clone was counted ten times or more. Sequencing ends 3 residues short of the CDR3 end; the germline J gene provides the rest. This chain joins TRBV5-4 and TRBJ2-5; D might be TRBD2 (5 bases). This CDR3 has 12 residues. V was trimmed by 4 bases and J by 7 bases, leaving 11 bases between them. Germline CDR1 and CDR2: SGHNT and YYREEE (reference sequence). The CDR3 loop is CASSGRRGTQYF. Partial CDR3 DNA: TGTGCCAGCAGCGGGCGTCGGGGGACC.

This clone was detected many times. The CDR3 is cut off 3 residues early in the read; its end comes from the germline J gene. This sequence joins TRBV29-1 and TRBJ1-2; 8 bases are shared with TRBD1. This CDR3 comprises 16 residues. The junction had 9 bases not matched to a gene; V was cut back by 3 bases and J by 0 bases. Germline lookup yields CDR1 SQVTM and CDR2 ANQGSEA. Incomplete CDR3 DNA: TGCAGCGTTGAGGGGAGAACAGGGGGGGCTAACTATGGC. Protein: CSVEGRTGGANYG. The whole CDR3 region reads CSVEGRTGGANYGYTF.

In this sample, this clone is medium-sized. Coverage ceases 3 residues before the CDR3 finishes, and the germline J gene fills in the end. The chain has TRBV5-1 and TRBJ2-2; 13 bases agree with TRBD2. The germline V gene encodes CDR1 SGHRS and CDR2 YFSETQ. The CDR3 is made up of 18 amino acids. V gave up 5 bases and J gave up 5 bases; unmatched junction bases: 12. The sequenced CDR3 bases are TGCGCCAGCAGGAGTCTACTAGCGGGAGGGCTTTTAACCGGGGAG. This encodes CASRSLLAGGLLTGE. The whole CDR3 is CASRSLLAGGLLTGELFF.

The CDR3 DNA, read in part, is TGCGCCAGCAGCCCAACGGCCGGGGGTGAAAAG. Protein: CASSPTAGGEK. The whole CDR3 reads CASSPTAGGEKLFF. The genes are TRBV5-1 and TRBJ2-2, with D possibly TRBD2 on 6 matching bases. The sequenced fragment ends 3 residues before the CDR3 boundary, so the rest is inferred from the germline J gene. CDR3 length: 14 amino acids. Germline lookup yields CDR1 SGHRS and CDR2 YFSETQ. The entire variable domain, with the rest obtained from reference TRBV5-1 and TRBJ2-2, is as follows: KAGVTQTPRYLIKTRGQQVTLSCSPISGHRSVSWYQQTPGQGLQFLFEYFSETQRNKGNFPGRFSGRQFSNSRSEMNVSTLELGDSALYLCASSPTAGGEKLFFGEGSRLTVL.

Remarks on this clone: The read halts 3 residues ahead of the CDR3 end, with the missing end drawn from the germline J gene. The V call is TRBV5-1, the J call TRBJ1-2; D gene unclear. CDR1 and CDR2 (germline): SGHRS, YFSETQ. The CDR3 consists of 16 residues. The DNA read from the CDR3 is TGCGCCAGCAGCATGGCCCCGCTAGCGGGAGTAGGGTAC. Its protein product is CASSMAPLAGVGY. The whole CDR3 sequence is CASSMAPLAGVGYYTF.

Comments on this clone: The read ends 3 residues before the CDR3 terminus; that terminus is restored from the germline J gene. V is TRBV10-2 and J is TRBJ2-1, with 11 nucleotides matching TRBD2. Germline CDR1 WSHSY, CDR2 SAAADI. The J segment lost 9 bases and the V segment lost 6 bases, leaving 13 bases of the junction unmatched. The CDR3 sequence is 16 residues long. CDR3 in amino acids: CASRGTSGAGGGEQFF. CDR3 DNA (partial): TGCGCCAGCAGGGGGACTAGCGGAGCCGGAGGAGGTGAG.